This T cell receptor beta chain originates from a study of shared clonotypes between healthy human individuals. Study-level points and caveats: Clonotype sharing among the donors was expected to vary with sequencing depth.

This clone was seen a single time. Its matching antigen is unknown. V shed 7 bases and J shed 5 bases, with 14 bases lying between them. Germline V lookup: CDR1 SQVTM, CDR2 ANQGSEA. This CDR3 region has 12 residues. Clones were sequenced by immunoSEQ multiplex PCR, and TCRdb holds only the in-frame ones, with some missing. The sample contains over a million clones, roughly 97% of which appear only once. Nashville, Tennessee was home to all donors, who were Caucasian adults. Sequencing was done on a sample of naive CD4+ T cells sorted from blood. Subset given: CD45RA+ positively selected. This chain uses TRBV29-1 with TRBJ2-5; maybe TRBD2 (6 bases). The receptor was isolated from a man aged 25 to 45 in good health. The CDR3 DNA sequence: TGCAGCGGCGGGACTCCCGGGGAGACCCAGTACTTC. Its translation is CSGGTPGETQYF.